The clone carrying this TCR beta chain was detected once. With baseline, cycle 4 day 1, and cycle 7 day 1 as timepoints, blood was sampled. This sample stems from a study of OX40 agonist ivuxolimab in advanced cancers. Study-wide background: Allowance was made for prior anti-PD-1, anti-PD-L1 or anti-CTLA-4 therapy, and around 44% had some.

The assay was immunoSEQ multiplex PCR, and TCRdb's table has in-frame clones only and misses some. There are almost 70,000 clones in the sample; roughly 90% occur only once, and roughly 10% lies in the top ten. This TCR was recovered from an adult with an advanced solid tumor such as melanoma, head and neck, liver or kidney cancer. Sample: CD4+ or CD8+ T cells sorted from blood, taken in a trial of the OX40 agonist ivuxolimab.

CDR3 region: CASSVMTSGRGTDTQYF. CDR3 bases: TGTGCCAGCAGCGTCATGACTAGCGGGAGGGGGACAGATACGCAGTATTTT. This chain connects TRBV13 to TRBJ2-3, with 14 positions matching TRBD2. V gave up 5 bases and J gave up 3 bases; unmatched junction bases: 7. Germline CDR1 is PRHDT and CDR2 is FYEKMQ (reference sequence). The CDR3 totals 17 residues.